The rows below give T cell receptor beta chains drawn from one sample of a study of OX40 agonist ivuxolimab in advanced cancers. The table came from immunoSEQ multiplex PCR; TCRdb's copy has only in-frame clones and leaves some out. The table includes under 50,000 clones, around nine tenths detected once. The sample was CD4+ or CD8+ T cells sorted from blood, taken in a trial of the OX40 agonist ivuxolimab. The receptors come from an adult with an advanced solid tumor such as melanoma, head and neck, liver or kidney cancer. The CDR3 runs from the conserved cysteine through the conserved F or W. The D gene is left open where the match is weak. Clone size is given for some rows only: seen once, a few or many times, or a class if the clone is expanded.

J gene,D gene,clone size,V gene,CDR3 DNA,CDR3 protein
TRBJ2-1,TRBD1,NA,TRBV7-6,TGTGCCAGCAGCCGTGGGACAGGGGTTTACAATGAGCAGTTCTTC,CASSRGTGVYNEQFF
TRBJ1-3,NA,NA,TRBV18,TGTGCCAGCTCCATTCAAGGGGTTAACTCTGGAAACACCATATATTTT,CASSIQGVNSGNTIYF
TRBJ2-7,NA,NA,TRBV11-2,TGTGCCAGCAGCTTAGTGGTTTACGAGCAGTACTTC,CASSLVVYEQYF
TRBJ2-3,NA,NA,TRBV9,TGTGCCAGCAGCGTAGAGATGGGGTCCAGCACAGATACGCAGTATTTT,CASSVEMGSSTDTQYF
TRBJ2-5,NA,few,TRBV2,TGTGCCAGCAACCTACCCCAAGAGACCCAGTACTTC,CASNLPQETQYF
TRBJ2-3,TRBD2,NA,TRBV6-5,TGTGCCAGCAGTCGAAGGACTAGCGGGAAAGATACGCAGTATTTT,CASSRRTSGKDTQYF
TRBJ2-1,TRBD2,few,TRBV5-8,TGTGCCAGCAGCTCAATGAGGACTAGCGGGGGACAATATGAGCAGTTCTTC,CASSSMRTSGGQYEQFF
TRBJ2-3,TRBD1,NA,TRBV5-1,TGCGCCAGCAGCAGCGCCGGGACAGGAGGCACAGATACGCAGTATTTT,CASSSAGTGGTDTQYF
TRBJ2-7,NA,NA,TRBV6-1,TGTGCCAGCAGTGCATCCGGGGTCTACGAGCAGTACTTC,CASSASGVYEQYF
TRBJ2-1,TRBD1,NA,TRBV5-1,TGCGCCAGCAGCTTGTCAGGGGGCACTAGCTCCTACAATGAGCAGTTCTTC,CASSLSGGTSSYNEQFF
TRBJ1-6,NA,NA,TRBV7-6,TGTGCCAGCAGCTTAGCGCTGGGGGGAGGTTCACCCCTCCACTTT,CASSLALGGGSPLHF
TRBJ1-4,NA,NA,TRBV28,TGTGCCAGCACCCCCGCGAGGGTGGGTGAAAAACTGTTTTTT,CASTPARVGEKLFF
TRBJ2-3,TRBD2,NA,TRBV7-9,TGTGCCAGCAGCTTAGGGGGGCTAGCGGGAATGACAGATACGCAGTATTTT,CASSLGGLAGMTDTQYF
TRBJ1-6,NA,few,TRBV30,TGTGCCTGGAGTGTATTCGGCAGATCTAATAATTCACCCCTCCACTTT,CAWSVFGRSNNSPLHF
TRBJ2-1,NA,NA,TRBV27,TGTGCCAGCAGTTTATATAAGGACAATGAGCAGTTCTTC,CASSLYKDNEQFF
TRBJ2-7,NA,NA,TRBV2,TGTGCCAGCAGAGCGGGTTCGCAGCAAGAGCAGTACTTC,CASRAGSQQEQYF
TRBJ2-3,TRBD1,NA,TRBV18,TGTGCCAGCTCACCACCTGGGACAGGGGGGAAAGATACGCAGTATTTT,CASSPPGTGGKDTQYF
TRBJ1-2,NA,NA,TRBV6-1,TGTGCCAGCAGTGAGGGCATTCAGGGTTGGCAGGCGACCTATGGCTACACCTTC,CASSEGIQGWQATYGYTF
TRBJ1-2,NA,NA,TRBV5-1,TGCGCCAGCAGCTTGGCCTACGGTAACAAAGGCTACACCTTC,CASSLAYGNKGYTF
TRBJ2-5,TRBD2,once,TRBV5-1,TGCGCCAGCAGCCCCCGGACTAGCGGGAGGGTGGAAGAGACCCAGTACTTC,CASSPRTSGRVEETQYF
TRBJ2-3,NA,NA,TRBV7-2,TGTGCCAGCAGCTTAGACAGACAGGGGAGGGGCACAGATACGCAGTATTTT,CASSLDRQGRGTDTQYF
TRBJ2-1,TRBD2,NA,TRBV10-3,TGTGCCATCAGTTCCGGGACTAATTACAATGAGCAGTTCTTC,CAISSGTNYNEQFF
TRBJ2-1,NA,NA,TRBV11-3,TGTGCCAGCAGCACTCACTTAGGGGCAACACGACAGCAGTTCTTC,CASSTHLGATRQQFF
TRBJ2-1,TRBD2,NA,TRBV7-7,TGTGCTAGCAGCCCTAGCGGGAGGGCCAATGAGCAGTTCTTC,CASSPSGRANEQFF